This TCR beta chain was sequenced for a study of blood T cell repertoires in COVID-19. The overall study: Researchers got acute and convalescent COVID-19 samples from the United States, Italy and Spain.

Original methodology: The authors estimated nucleated cell counts from reference gene primer amplification. Clones were read by immunoSEQ multiplex PCR, and TCRdb kept only the in-frame ones, dropping some. The V and J calls and the clone size are those of that table, but D and trimming were determined from the DNA. In the table there are about 210,000 clones, 89% of which are singletons. Germline CDR1 and CDR2: SGHTA and FQGNSA. The CDR3 has 15 amino acids. V gave up 3 bases and J gave up 7 bases, with 16 bases separating them. The chain uses TRBV7-2 and TRBJ1-5; D ambiguous. The specimen was peripheral blood. This TCR came from a woman aged 35 to 49 with acute or convalescent COVID-19. The CDR3 reads CASSLRGGVKQPQHF. CDR3 in DNA: TGTGCCAGCAGCTTGAGAGGAGGTGTTAAGCAGCCCCAGCATTTT.